This entry concerns a single T cell receptor (beta chain). The source of the sample is a study of T cell responses to AZD1222 COVID-19 vaccine. Sequencing was performed with immunoSEQ multiplex PCR; in TCRdb, only in-frame clones are kept and a portion is missing. The repertoire has 150,000 to 200,000 clones, roughly 92% of them found once; the top ten carry 2% to 3%. Losses at the gene ends were 7 bases for V and 5 bases for J; bases not matched to a gene: 11. This CDR3 region has 16 residues. The germline V gene encodes CDR1 SNHLY and CDR2 FYNNEI. The material sequenced was peripheral blood, taken on day 0 of AZD1222 vaccination. The TCR originated in an adult in good health. The chain has TRBV2 and TRBJ2-4; the match to TRBD1 covers 10 bases. CDR3 sequence reads: CASTYRGTGAQNIQYF. CDR3 coding DNA: TGTGCCAGCACCTACAGAGGGACAGGGGCCCAAAACATTCAGTACTTC.